The 10 T cell receptor beta chains presented below share a single source sample, sequenced in a study of lymphopenia after photon versus proton radiotherapy. TCRdb keeps only in-frame clones here, not all; method: immunoSEQ multiplex PCR. The table records 70,000 to 95,000 clones, around 82% of them present only once. The starting material was peripheral blood, obtained from a patient treated with proton-based radiotherapy. Every receptor here comes from a man in his sixties with pancreatic cancer.

The chain is built from TRBV11-3 and TRBJ1-1; weak D call: TRBD1 (6 bases). The CDR3 length is 15 residues. Germline V gene data show CDR1 as SGHNT and CDR2 as YENEEA. Trimming pared 5 bases from V and 6 bases from J, leaving 19 bases between. The CDR3 DNA sequence: TGTGCCAGCAGCCGAGCCGGGACAACCGACCCTGAAGCTTTCTTT. Amino acids: CASSRAGTTDPEAFF.

This rearrangement joins TRBV6-6 to TRBJ1-3; TRBD1 might be the D (6 bases). V was shortened by 10 bases and J by 4 bases, with 14 bases between the two germline ends. The germline CDR1 and CDR2 sequences are MNHNY and SVGAGI (reference sequence). The CDR3 consists of 13 residues. CDR3 sequence: CAIPGTIGNTIYF. CDR3 in DNA: TGTGCCATCCCCGGGACAATCGGAAACACCATATATTTT.

The chain employs TRBV2 and TRBJ2-3; 9 nucleotides line up with TRBD2. V trimming: 3 bases; J trimming: 3 bases; junction bases outside the gene matches: 16. Germline values: CDR1 SNHLY, CDR2 FYNNEI. The CDR3 contains 19 residues. As DNA, the CDR3 is TGTGCCAGCAGTGAGACAGGGCTCCTTAGCGGGAGCCGGACAGATACGCAGTATTTT. Protein sequence: CASSETGLLSGSRTDTQYF.

The rearrangement uses TRBV7-8 and TRBJ2-5; 7 nucleotides match TRBD2. Gene TRBJ2-7 matches the end of the DNA better, so the J call may be wrong. CDR1 and CDR2 from the germline V gene are SGHVS and FQNEAQ. CDR3 length: 19 residues. The DNA for the CDR3 is TGTGCCAGCAGCTTAGCGCTCCGGGGCTTCGCGGGAGTCGCCTACGAGCAGTACTTC. Its translation: CASSLALRGFAGVAYEQYF.

This clone has more than one count but fewer than ten. This chain joins TRBV11-2 and TRBJ2-7; 9 bases line up with TRBD2. The junction had 9 bases not matched to a gene; V was cut back by 4 bases and J by 5 bases. Looked up from germline, CDR1 is SGHAT and CDR2 is FQNNGV. CDR3 length: 15 residues. CDR3 in DNA: TGTGCCAGCAGCTCCCCCCGCGGGAGGGCCAACGAGCAGTACTTC. Translating gives CASSSPRGRANEQYF.

The chain employs TRBV15 and TRBJ2-2; D uncertain. With 0 bases removed from V and 2 bases from J, the gap between germline ends came to 10 bases. In germline, CDR1 is LNHNV, CDR2 YYDKDF (reference sequence). The CDR3 has 16 amino acids. The CDR3 spells CATSRERPPNTGELFF. The CDR3 DNA follows: TGTGCCACCAGCAGAGAACGTCCTCCTAACACCGGGGAGCTGTTTTTT.

The chain recombines TRBV5-5 with TRBJ2-3, with D possibly called TRBD1 or TRBD2 (5 bases each). V was clipped by 4 bases and J by 6 bases, with 12 bases between them. Germline-derived CDR1 and CDR2 are SGHKS and YYEKEE (reference sequence). The CDR3 sequence is 13 residues long. Written as DNA, the CDR3 is TGTGCCAGCAGCCGTCACGAGGGGGATACGCAGTATTTT. Translated, it gives CASSRHEGDTQYF.

The V call is TRBV6-5, the J call TRBJ2-1, with a tentative D call TRBD1 (5 bases). CDR1 and CDR2 (germline): MNHEY, SVGAGI. There are 15 residues in the CDR3. With 0 bases removed from V and 4 bases from J, the gap between germline ends came to 10 bases. CDR3 sequence: CASSYSDSVYNEQFF. CDR3 in DNA: TGTGCCAGCAGTTACTCTGACAGCGTTTACAATGAGCAGTTCTTC.

The rearrangement uses TRBV11-2 and TRBJ2-7, with TRBD1 matching over 10 bases. This CDR3 region has 13 residues. The V segment lost 4 bases and the J segment 7 bases; nucleotides outside the gene matches: 4. The germline CDR1 and CDR2 sequences are SGHAT and FQNNGV. Written as DNA, the CDR3 is TGTGCCAGCAGCTGGGGGACAGGGGTGGAGCAGTACTTC. Protein product: CASSWGTGVEQYF.

The chain combines TRBV2 with TRBJ2-3, with D unclear. The CDR3 length is 14 residues. V lost 7 bases, J lost 0 bases, and 11 bases lay in between. In germline, CDR1 is SNHLY, CDR2 FYNNEI. The CDR3 coding sequence is TGTGCCAGCAAGTGGATGGGAAGCACAGATACGCAGTATTTT. This translates into CASKWMGSTDTQYF.